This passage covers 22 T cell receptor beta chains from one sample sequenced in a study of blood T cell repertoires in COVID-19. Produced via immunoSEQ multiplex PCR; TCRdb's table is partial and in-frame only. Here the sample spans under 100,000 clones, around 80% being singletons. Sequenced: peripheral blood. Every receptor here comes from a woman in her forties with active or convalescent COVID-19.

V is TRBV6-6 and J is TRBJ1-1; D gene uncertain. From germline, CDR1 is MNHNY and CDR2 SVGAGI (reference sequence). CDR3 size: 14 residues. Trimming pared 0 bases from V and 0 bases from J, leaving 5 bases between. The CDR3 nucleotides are TGTGCCAGCAGTTACTCGGAGTTGAACACTGAAGCTTTCTTT. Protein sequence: CASSYSELNTEAFF.

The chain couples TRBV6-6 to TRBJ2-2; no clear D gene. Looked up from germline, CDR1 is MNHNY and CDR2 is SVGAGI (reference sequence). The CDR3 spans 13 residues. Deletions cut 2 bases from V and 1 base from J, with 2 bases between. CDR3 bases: TGTGCCAGCAGTTACCAGAACACCGGGGAGCTGTTTTTT. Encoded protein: CASSYQNTGELFF.

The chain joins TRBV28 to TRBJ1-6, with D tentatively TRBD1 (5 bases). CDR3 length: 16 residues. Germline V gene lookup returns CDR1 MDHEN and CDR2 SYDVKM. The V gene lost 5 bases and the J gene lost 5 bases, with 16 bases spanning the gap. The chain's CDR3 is CASSDGGGHHNSPLHF. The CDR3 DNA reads TGTGCCAGCAGTGACGGGGGTGGGCACCATAATTCACCCCTCCACTTT.

The CDR3 is CASSWGQVEQYF. Written as DNA, the CDR3 is TGTGCCAGCAGCTGGGGACAGGTCGAGCAGTACTTC. The V call is TRBV5-5, the J call TRBJ2-7; TRBD1 matches at 8 bases. CDR1 SGHKS and CDR2 YYEKEE come from the germline V gene (reference sequence). The CDR3 consists of 12 residues. The V and J ends lost 3 bases and 6 bases, in that order; junction bases with no gene match: 2.

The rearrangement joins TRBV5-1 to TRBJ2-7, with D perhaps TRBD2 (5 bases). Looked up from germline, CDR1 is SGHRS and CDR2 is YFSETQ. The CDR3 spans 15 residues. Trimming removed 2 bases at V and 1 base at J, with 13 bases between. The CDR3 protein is CASSFGPGSSYEQYF. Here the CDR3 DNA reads TGCGCCAGCAGCTTCGGTCCGGGGTCTTCCTACGAGCAGTACTTC. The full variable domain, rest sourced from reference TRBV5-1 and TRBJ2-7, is KAGVTQTPRYLIKTRGQQVTLSCSPISGHRSVSWYQQTPGQGLQFLFEYFSETQRNKGNFPGRFSGRQFSNSRSEMNVSTLELGDSALYLCASSFGPGSSYEQYFGPGTRLTVT.

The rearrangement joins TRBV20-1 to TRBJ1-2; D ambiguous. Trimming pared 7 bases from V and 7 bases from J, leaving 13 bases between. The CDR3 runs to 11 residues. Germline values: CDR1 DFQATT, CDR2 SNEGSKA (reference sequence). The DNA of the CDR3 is TGCAGTGGGTTTTGGTCGGGTGGCTACACCTTC. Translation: CSGFWSGGYTF.

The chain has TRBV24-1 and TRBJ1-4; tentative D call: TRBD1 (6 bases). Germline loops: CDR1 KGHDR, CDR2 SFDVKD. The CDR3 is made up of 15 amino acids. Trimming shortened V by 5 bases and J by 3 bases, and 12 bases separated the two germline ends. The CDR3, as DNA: TGTGCCACCAGTGTTTCGACAGGATCTAATGAAAAACTGTTTTTT. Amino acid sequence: CATSVSTGSNEKLFF.

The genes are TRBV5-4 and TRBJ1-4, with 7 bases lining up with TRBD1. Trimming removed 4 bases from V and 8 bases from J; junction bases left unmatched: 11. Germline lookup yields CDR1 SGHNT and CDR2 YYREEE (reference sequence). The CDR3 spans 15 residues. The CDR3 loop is CASSSRGREGEKLFF. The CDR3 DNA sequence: TGTGCCAGCAGCAGTAGGGGGCGCGAGGGCGAAAAACTGTTTTTT. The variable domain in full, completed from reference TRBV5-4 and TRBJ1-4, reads ETGVTQSPTHLIKTRGQQVTLRCSSQSGHNTVSWYQQALGQGPQFIFQYYREEENGRGNFPPRFSGLQFPNYSSELNVNALELDDSALYLCASSSRGREGEKLFFGSGTQLSVL.

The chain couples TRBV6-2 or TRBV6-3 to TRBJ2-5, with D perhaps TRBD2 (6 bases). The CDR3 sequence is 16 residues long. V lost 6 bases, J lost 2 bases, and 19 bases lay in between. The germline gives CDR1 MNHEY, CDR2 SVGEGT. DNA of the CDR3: TGTGCCAGCAGCCCTGGGTTAGCGGACCTTCAAGAGACCCAGTACTTC. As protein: CASSPGLADLQETQYF.

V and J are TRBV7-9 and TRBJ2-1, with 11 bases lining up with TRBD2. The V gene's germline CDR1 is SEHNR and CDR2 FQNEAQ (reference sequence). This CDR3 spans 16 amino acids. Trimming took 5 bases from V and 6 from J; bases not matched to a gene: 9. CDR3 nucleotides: TGTGCCAGCAGCCGGACACTAGCGGGGGCCACCAATGAGCAGTTCTTC. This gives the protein CASSRTLAGATNEQFF.

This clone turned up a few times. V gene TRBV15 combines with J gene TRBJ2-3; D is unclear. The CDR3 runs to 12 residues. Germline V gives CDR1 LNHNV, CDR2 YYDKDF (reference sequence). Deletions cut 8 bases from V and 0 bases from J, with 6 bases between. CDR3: CATRWSTDTQYF. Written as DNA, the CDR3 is TGTGCCACCCGGTGGAGCACAGATACGCAGTATTTT.

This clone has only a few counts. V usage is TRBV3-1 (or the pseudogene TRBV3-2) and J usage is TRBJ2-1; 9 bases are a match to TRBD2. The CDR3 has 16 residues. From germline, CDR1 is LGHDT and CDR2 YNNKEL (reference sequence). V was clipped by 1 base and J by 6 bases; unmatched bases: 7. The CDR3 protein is CASSQVNSGSSNEQFF. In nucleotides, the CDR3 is TGTGCCAGCAGCCAAGTTAATAGCGGGAGTAGCAATGAGCAGTTCTTC.

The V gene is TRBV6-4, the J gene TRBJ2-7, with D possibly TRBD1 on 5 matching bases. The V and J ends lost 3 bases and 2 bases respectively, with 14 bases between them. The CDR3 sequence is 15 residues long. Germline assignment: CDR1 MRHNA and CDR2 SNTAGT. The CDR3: CASSEGPDTAYEQYF. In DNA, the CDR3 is TGTGCCAGCAGTGAAGGGCCGGACACCGCCTACGAGCAGTACTTC.

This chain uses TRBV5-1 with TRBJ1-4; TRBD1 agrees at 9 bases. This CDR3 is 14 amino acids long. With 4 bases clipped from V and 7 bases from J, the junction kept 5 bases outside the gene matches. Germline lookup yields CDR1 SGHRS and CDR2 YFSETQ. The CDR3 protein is CASSGGQGIEKLFF. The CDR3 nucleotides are TGCGCCAGCAGCGGGGGACAGGGAATTGAAAAACTGTTTTTT.

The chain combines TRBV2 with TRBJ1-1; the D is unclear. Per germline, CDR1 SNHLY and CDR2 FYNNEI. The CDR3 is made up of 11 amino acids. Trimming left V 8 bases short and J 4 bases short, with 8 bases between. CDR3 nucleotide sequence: TGTGCCAGCCCCATGGCCACTGAAGCTTTCTTT. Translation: CASPMATEAFF.

CDR3 loop: CASSLVGQGYTDTQYF. The CDR3 bases are TGTGCCAGCAGCTTAGTTGGACAGGGATACACAGATACGCAGTATTTT. The chain recombines TRBV7-2 with TRBJ2-3; 8 bases map to TRBD1. CDR3 length: 16 amino acids. With 1 base clipped from V and 2 bases from J, the junction kept 5 bases outside the gene matches. Germline CDR1 SGHTA, CDR2 FQGNSA.

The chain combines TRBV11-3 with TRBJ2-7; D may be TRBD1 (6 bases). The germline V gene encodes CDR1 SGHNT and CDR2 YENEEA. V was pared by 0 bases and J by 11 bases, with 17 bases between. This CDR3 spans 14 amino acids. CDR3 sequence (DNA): TGTGCCAGCAGCTTAGATATGGGGGCGCAGCGAAAGTACTTC. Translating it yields CASSLDMGAQRKYF.

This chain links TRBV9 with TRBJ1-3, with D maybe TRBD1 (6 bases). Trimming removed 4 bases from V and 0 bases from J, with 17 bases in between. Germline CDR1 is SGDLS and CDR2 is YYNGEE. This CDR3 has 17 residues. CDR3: CASSPATGSHSGNTIYF. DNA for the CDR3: TGTGCCAGCAGCCCAGCGACAGGCTCTCACTCTGGAAACACCATATATTTT.

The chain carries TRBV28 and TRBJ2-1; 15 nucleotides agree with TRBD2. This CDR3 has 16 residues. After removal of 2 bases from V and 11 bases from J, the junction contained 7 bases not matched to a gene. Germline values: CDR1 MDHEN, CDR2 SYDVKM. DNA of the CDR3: TGTGCCAGCAGTTTACCGGGGACTAGCGGGAGGAGGAAGCAGTTCTTC. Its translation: CASSLPGTSGRRKQFF.

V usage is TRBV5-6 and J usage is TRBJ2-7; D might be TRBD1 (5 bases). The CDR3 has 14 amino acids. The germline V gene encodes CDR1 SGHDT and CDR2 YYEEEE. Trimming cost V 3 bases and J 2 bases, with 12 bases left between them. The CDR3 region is CASSWTPGTYEQYF. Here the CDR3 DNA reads TGTGCCAGCAGCTGGACCCCAGGGACCTACGAGCAGTACTTC.

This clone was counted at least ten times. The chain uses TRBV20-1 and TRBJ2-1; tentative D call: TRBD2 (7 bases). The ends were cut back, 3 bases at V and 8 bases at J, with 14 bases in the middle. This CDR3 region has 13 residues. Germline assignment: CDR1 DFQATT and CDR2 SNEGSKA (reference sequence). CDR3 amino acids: CSASTGRGDEQFF. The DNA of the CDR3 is TGCAGTGCTAGTACAGGGAGGGGGGATGAGCAGTTCTTC.

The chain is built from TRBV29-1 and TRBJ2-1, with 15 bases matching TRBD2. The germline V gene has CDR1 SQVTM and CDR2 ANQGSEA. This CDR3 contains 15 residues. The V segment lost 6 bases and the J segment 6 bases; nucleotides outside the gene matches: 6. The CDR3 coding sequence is TGCAGCGTCGACCCGGGACTAGCGGGGGGCAATGAGCAGTTCTTC. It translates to CSVDPGLAGGNEQFF.